The sequence of this TCR beta chain was determined in a study of human T cells and chemical hapten exposure. Whole-study context: Small pooled library volume differences mainly caused per-sample TCR yield variation.

Unfractionated whole blood yielded the extracted total RNA. CDR3 size: 16 residues. The trim removed 7 bases at V and 0 bases at J, leaving 4 bases unmatched. TCRdb re-derived calls from the 5' RACE reads in MiXCR, one entry per CDR3 protein. The data contain tens of thousands of distinct CDR3 sequences, about 8% of them singletons. This TCR came from a male donor in good health. The rearrangement joins TRBV12-3 or TRBV12-4 to TRBJ2-4, with 12 bases lining up with TRBD2. CDR3 residues: CASTLAGGLAKNIQYF. The CDR3 DNA follows: TGTGCCAGCACCCTAGCGGGGGGGCTAGCCAAAAACATTCAGTACTTC.